The 15 T cell receptor beta chains presented below share a single source sample, sequenced in a study of cytotoxic CD8 clonotypes in ibrutinib-treated CLL. TCRdb's copy holds only in-frame clones and misses some; the assay was immunoSEQ multiplex PCR. The profile shows roughly 250,000 clones, 70% of them singletons. The starting material was PBMCs, obtained after 24 months of ibrutinib treatment. The receptors originated from a human donor with chronic lymphocytic leukemia.

For the CDR3, the DNA is TGCGCCAGCAGCTGGGGGGACAACAACTACGAGCAGTACTTC. It specifies CASSWGDNNYEQYF. J is TRBJ2-7 and V is TRBV5-1; either TRBD1 or TRBD2 may supply D (6 bases each). The CDR3 has 14 amino acids. CDR1 is SGHRS, CDR2 YFSETQ, per germline. V was pared by 3 bases and J by 3 bases, with 13 bases between.

In this sample, this clone turned up a few times. The rearrangement links TRBV18 to TRBJ2-1; TRBD1 aligns across 7 bases. Germline values: CDR1 KGHSH, CDR2 LQKENI. V dropped 5 bases and J dropped 8; count of bases not matched to a gene: 6. The CDR3 runs 13 residues. Here the CDR3 DNA reads TGTGCCAGCTCAACTCAACAGGGGTATGAGCAGTTCTTC. As protein: CASSTQQGYEQFF. Drawing the rest from reference TRBV18 and TRBJ2-1, the complete variable domain is NAGVMQNPRHLVRRRGQEARLRCSPMKGHSHVYWYRQLPEEGLKFMVYLQKENIIDESGMPKERFSAEFPKEGPSILRIQQVVRGDSAAYFCASSTQQGYEQFFGPGTRLTVL.

This clone was counted a single time. The chain joins TRBV1 to TRBJ2-7. TRBV1 constitutes a pseudogene. This CDR3 is built from 14 residues. CDR3 protein: CTSSQDQWFHEQYF. As DNA, the CDR3 is TGCACCAGCAGCCAAGATCAATGGTTCCACGAGCAGTACTTC.

This clone was detected only a few times. V is TRBV7-2 and J is TRBJ1-1; 7 nucleotides align to TRBD1. The germline V gene has CDR1 SGHTA and CDR2 FQGNSA. The CDR3 is 13 residues long. Trimming cost V 4 bases and J 6 bases; bases outside gene matches: 5. Here the CDR3 reads CASSSQGGSEAFF. The CDR3 nucleotides are TGTGCCAGCAGCTCCCAAGGGGGCTCTGAAGCTTTCTTT.

J is TRBJ2-2 and V is TRBV2; 9 bases agree with TRBD1. CDR1 is SNHLY and CDR2 is FYNNEI in the germline V gene. V was clipped by 4 bases and J by 8 bases; unmatched bases: 5. The length of the CDR3 is 14 residues. The CDR3 protein is CASSGQGVLGELFF. The CDR3 DNA follows: TGTGCCAGCAGTGGACAGGGGGTCCTAGGGGAGCTGTTTTTT.

The CDR3 spells CASTVYGEAFF. The CDR3 nucleotides are TGTGCCAGCACCGTATATGGTGAAGCTTTCTTT. The rearrangement uses TRBV28 and TRBJ1-1; D gene uncertain. CDR3 length: 11 residues. The V end was cut by 7 bases, the J end by 7 bases, with 10 bases between. Germline CDR1 and CDR2: MDHEN and SYDVKM.

The gene calls are TRBV29-1 and TRBJ2-5; D perhaps matches TRBD2 (5 bases). Trimming stripped 7 bases from V and 1 base from J, with 13 bases between. The CDR3 has 13 residues. Germline CDR1 reads SQVTM; CDR2 reads ANQGSEA. In nucleotides, the CDR3 is TGCAGCGCGGGATGGCCCGCCCAAGAGACCCAGTACTTC. Amino acids: CSAGWPAQETQYF.

This sequence joins TRBV15 and TRBJ2-5, with 12 positions matching TRBD1. The CDR3 is 17 residues long. V trimming: 0 bases; J trimming: 1 base; junction bases outside the gene matches: 3. In germline, CDR1 is LNHNV, CDR2 YYDKDF (reference sequence). The CDR3 reads CATSRDRDRGLQETQYF. The CDR3 region has the DNA TGTGCCACCAGCAGAGATCGGGACAGGGGGCTCCAAGAGACCCAGTACTTC.

This clone was picked up a small number of times. V is TRBV19 and J is TRBJ2-1, with 11 bases aligning to TRBD2. The CDR3 loop spans 17 amino acids. Germline assignment: CDR1 LNHDA and CDR2 SQIVND (reference sequence). With V trimmed by 6 bases and J by 1 base, 8 bases remained unmatched. The CDR3, as DNA: TGTGCCAGTAGCCTGGGGACTAGCGGAGGGTCCTACAATGAGCAGTTCTTC. As protein: CASSLGTSGGSYNEQFF.

This chain joins TRBV23-1 and TRBJ2-7, with D uncertain. TRBV23-1 is placed among ORFs of uncertain function. The CDR3 totals 15 residues. Trimming shortened V by 3 bases and J by 2 bases, and 14 bases separated the two germline ends. The CDR3 protein is CASSQSGGDTYEQYF. The CDR3 DNA sequence: TGCGCCAGCAGTCAGTCGGGTGGTGACACCTACGAGCAGTACTTC.

The V and J genes are TRBV2 and TRBJ1-5; D might be TRBD1 (6 bases). V shed 4 bases and J shed 4 bases, with 14 bases lying between them. Per germline, CDR1 SNHLY and CDR2 FYNNEI. The CDR3 is 15 residues long. The CDR3 DNA reads as TGTGCCAGCAGTGCCCGCCCGGACAGAAATCAGCCCCAGCATTTT. Translation: CASSARPDRNQPQHF.

This clone was found a few times. V gene TRBV7-2 combines with J gene TRBJ1-2, with 8 bases aligning to TRBD1. There are 15 residues in the CDR3. CDR1 SGHTA and CDR2 FQGNSA come from the germline V gene. Germline trimming cut 2 bases from V and 3 bases from J; bases unmatched to any gene: 5. The CDR3 coding sequence is TGTGCCAGCAGCTTATCGGCAGGGGGCTACTATGGCTACACCTTC. This encodes CASSLSAGGYYGYTF.

The chain uses TRBV2 and TRBJ2-1; TRBD1 might be the D (6 bases). There are 14 residues in the CDR3. Trimming removed 8 bases at V and 6 bases at J, with 17 bases between. In germline, CDR1 is SNHLY, CDR2 FYNNEI. The CDR3 nucleotides read TGTGCCAGCCCTCTTAGAGACAGGCTCAATGAGCAGTTCTTC. Protein product: CASPLRDRLNEQFF.

The chain has TRBV7-3 and TRBJ2-1; 12 positions match TRBD2. CDR3 size: 17 residues. Unmatched junction bases numbered 8, after V lost 0 bases and J lost 8 bases. The germline V gene has CDR1 SGHTA and CDR2 FQGTGA. CDR3 region: CASSLTLAGGPGYEQFF. CDR3 DNA sequence: TGTGCCAGCAGCTTAACCCTAGCGGGAGGGCCCGGCTATGAGCAGTTCTTC. Together with reference TRBV7-3 and TRBJ2-1, the CDR3 gives the full variable domain: GAGVSQTPSNKVTEKGKYVELRCDPISGHTALYWYRQSLGQGPEFLIYFQGTGAADDSGLPNDRFFAVRPEGSVSTLKIQRTERGDSAVYLCASSLTLAGGPGYEQFFGPGTRLTVL.

The V gene is TRBV30, the J gene TRBJ1-3; 8 bases are shared with TRBD1. V was clipped by 2 bases and J by 4 bases; unmatched bases: 7. This CDR3 has 15 residues. The germline gives CDR1 GTSNPN, CDR2 SVGIG (reference sequence). The CDR3 sequence is CAWSHDRGAGNTIYF. The CDR3 DNA reads TGTGCCTGGAGTCATGACAGGGGCGCCGGAAACACCATATATTTT.